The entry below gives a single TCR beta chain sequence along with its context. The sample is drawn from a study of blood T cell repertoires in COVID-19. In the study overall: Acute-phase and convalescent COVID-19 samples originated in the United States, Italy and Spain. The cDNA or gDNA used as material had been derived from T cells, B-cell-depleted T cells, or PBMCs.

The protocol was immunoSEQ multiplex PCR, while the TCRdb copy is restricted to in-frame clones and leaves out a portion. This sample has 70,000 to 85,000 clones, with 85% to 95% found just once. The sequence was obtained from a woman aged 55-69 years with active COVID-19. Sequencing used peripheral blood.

The CDR3 bases are TGTGCCACCAGCAGAGATCGGTCAGCGGTGAAAAATGAAAAACTGTTTTTT. Its protein is CATSRDRSAVKNEKLFF. This chain uses TRBV15 with TRBJ1-4, with no clear D. This CDR3 is built from 17 residues. Germline CDR1 and CDR2: LNHNV and YYDKDF (reference sequence). V shed 0 bases and J shed 5 bases, with 16 bases lying between them.